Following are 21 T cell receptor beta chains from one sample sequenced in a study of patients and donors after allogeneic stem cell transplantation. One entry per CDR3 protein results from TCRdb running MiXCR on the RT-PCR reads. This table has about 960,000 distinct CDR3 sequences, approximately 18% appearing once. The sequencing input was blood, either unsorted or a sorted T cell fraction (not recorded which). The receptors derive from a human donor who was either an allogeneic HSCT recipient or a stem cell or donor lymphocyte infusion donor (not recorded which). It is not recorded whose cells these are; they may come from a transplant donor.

CDR3 amino acids: CASSSGQGAYTIYF. For the CDR3, the DNA is TGTGCCAGCAGCTCGGGACAGGGGGCATACACCATATATTTT. V is TRBV7-8 and J is TRBJ1-3, with 12 bases fitting TRBD1. The CDR3 is made up of 14 amino acids. In germline, CDR1 is SGHVS, CDR2 FQNEAQ. J was trimmed by 8 bases and V by 4 bases; bases with no gene match: 3.

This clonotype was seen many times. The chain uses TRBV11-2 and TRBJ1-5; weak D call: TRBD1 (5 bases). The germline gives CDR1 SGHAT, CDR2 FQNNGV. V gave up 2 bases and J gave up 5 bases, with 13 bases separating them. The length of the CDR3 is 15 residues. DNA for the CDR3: TGTGCCAGCAGCTTAACGGGGGACGTGTATCAGCCCCAGCATTTT. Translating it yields CASSLTGDVYQPQHF. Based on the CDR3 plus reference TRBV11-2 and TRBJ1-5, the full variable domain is EAGVAQSPRYKIIEKRQSVAFWCNPISGHATLYWYQQILGQGPKLLIQFQNNGVVDDSQLPKDRFSAERLKGVDSTLKIQPAKLEDSAVYLCASSLTGDVYQPQHFGDGTRLSIL.

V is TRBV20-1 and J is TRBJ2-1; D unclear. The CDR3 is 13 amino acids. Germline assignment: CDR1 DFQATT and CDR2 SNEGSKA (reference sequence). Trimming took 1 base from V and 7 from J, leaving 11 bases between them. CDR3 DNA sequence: TGCAGTGCTAGAGGTGTAGGAATGAATGAGCAGTTCTTC. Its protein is CSARGVGMNEQFF.

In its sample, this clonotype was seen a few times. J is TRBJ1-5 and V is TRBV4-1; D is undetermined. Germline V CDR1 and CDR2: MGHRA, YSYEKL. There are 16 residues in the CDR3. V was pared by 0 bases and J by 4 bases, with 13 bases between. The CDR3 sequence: CASSQDEVAGNQPQHF. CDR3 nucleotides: TGCGCCAGCAGCCAAGATGAGGTGGCGGGAAATCAGCCCCAGCATTTT.

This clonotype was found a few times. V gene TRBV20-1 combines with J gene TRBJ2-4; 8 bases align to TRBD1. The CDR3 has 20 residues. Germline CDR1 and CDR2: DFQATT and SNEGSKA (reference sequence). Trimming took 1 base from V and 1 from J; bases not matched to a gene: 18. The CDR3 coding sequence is TGCAGTGCTAGAGTCAATTACCGGGACAGGTCGGCTTGGGCCAAAAACATTCAGTACTTC. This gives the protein CSARVNYRDRSAWAKNIQYF.

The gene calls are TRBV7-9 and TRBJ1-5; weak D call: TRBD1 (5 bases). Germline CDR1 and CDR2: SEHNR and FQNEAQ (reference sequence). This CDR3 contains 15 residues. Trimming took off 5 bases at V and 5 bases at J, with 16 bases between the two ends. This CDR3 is CASSPGRGFDQPQHF. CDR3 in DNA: TGTGCCAGCAGCCCTGGTAGGGGATTTGATCAGCCCCAGCATTTT.

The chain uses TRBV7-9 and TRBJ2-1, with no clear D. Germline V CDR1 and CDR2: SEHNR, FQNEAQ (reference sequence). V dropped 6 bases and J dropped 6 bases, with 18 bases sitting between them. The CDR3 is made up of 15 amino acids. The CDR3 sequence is CASREDRLVANEQFF. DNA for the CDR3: TGTGCCAGCAGAGAGGACCGACTTGTGGCCAATGAGCAGTTCTTC.

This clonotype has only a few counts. Here the CDR3 reads CASRRMGGGGEKLFF. The CDR3 DNA reads TGTGCCAGCAGAAGAATGGGGGGGGGTGGCGAAAAACTGTTTTTT. The chain has TRBV7-8 and TRBJ1-4, with D possibly TRBD1 on 5 matching bases. There are 15 residues in the CDR3. The germline V gene encodes CDR1 SGHVS and CDR2 FQNEAQ. V lost 6 bases and J lost 8, with 19 bases in between.

This CDR3 is CASSIIGLGDNEQFF. CDR3 bases: TGTGCCAGTAGTATTATAGGGCTAGGGGACAATGAGCAGTTCTTC. The V gene is TRBV19, the J gene TRBJ2-1; tentative D call: TRBD1 (5 bases). From germline, CDR1 is LNHDA and CDR2 SQIVND (reference sequence). The CDR3 consists of 15 residues. V lost 3 bases, J lost 5 bases, and 14 bases lay in between.

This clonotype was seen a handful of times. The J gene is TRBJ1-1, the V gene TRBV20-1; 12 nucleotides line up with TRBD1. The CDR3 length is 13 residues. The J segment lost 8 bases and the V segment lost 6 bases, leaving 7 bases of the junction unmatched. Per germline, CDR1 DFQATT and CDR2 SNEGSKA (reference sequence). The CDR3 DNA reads TGCAGTGCCCCGGGACAGGGGGCGCAGGAAGCTTTCTTT. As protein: CSAPGQGAQEAFF.

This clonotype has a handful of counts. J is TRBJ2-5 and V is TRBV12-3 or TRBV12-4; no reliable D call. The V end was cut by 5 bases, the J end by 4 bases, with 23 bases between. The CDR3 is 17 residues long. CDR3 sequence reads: CASSLIGWTGDLETQYF. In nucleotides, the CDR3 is TGTGCCAGCAGTCTAATAGGATGGACCGGCGACTTAGAGACCCAGTACTTC.

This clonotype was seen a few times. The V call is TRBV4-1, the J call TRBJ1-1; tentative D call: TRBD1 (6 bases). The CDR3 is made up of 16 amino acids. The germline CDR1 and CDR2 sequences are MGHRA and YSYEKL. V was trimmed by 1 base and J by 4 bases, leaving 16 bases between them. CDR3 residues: CASSQVGGRISTEAFF. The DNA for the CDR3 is TGCGCCAGCAGCCAAGTGGGGGGCAGGATCAGCACTGAAGCTTTCTTT.

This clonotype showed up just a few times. The CDR3 coding sequence is TGTGCCAGCTCACCACCAATGACTAACACTGAAGCTTTCTTT. Residues: CASSPPMTNTEAFF. V gene TRBV18 combines with J gene TRBJ1-1; D is unresolved. CDR1 and CDR2 from the germline V gene are KGHSH and LQKENI. There are 14 residues in the CDR3. The V end lost 0 bases, the J end lost 2 bases, and 7 bases lay between the germline ends.

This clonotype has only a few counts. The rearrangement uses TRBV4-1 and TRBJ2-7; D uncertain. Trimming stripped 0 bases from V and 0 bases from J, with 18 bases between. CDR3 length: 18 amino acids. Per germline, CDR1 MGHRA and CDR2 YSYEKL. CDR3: CASSQESSTSSSSYEQYF. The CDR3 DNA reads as TGCGCCAGCAGCCAAGAGAGTTCAACGTCCAGCAGCTCCTACGAGCAGTACTTC.

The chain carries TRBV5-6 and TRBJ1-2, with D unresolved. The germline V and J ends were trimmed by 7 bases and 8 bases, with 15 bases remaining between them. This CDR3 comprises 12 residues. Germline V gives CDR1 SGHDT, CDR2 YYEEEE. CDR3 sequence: CASAPGGTGYTF. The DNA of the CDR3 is TGTGCCAGCGCCCCCGGCGGAACGGGCTACACCTTC. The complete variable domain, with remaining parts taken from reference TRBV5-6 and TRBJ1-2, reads DAGVTQSPTHLIKTRGQQVTLRCSPKSGHDTVSWYQQALGQGPQFIFQYYEEEERQRGNFPDRFSGHQFPNYSSELNVNALLLGDSALYLCASAPGGTGYTFGSGTRLTVV.

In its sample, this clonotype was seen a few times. The CDR3 nucleotides read TGCAGTGCTAGATGGACGGACCTCTACAATGAGCAGTTCTTC. Its protein product is CSARWTDLYNEQFF. The chain links TRBV20-1 to TRBJ2-1; D remains unclear. Germline V gene data show CDR1 as DFQATT and CDR2 as SNEGSKA (reference sequence). The CDR3 covers 14 residues. V was pared by 2 bases and J by 3 bases, with 11 bases between.

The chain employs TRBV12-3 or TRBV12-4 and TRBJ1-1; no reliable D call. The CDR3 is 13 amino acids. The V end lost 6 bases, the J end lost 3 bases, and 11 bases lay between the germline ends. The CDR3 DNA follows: TGTGCCAGCAGCCAACACGGGGACACTGAAGCTTTCTTT. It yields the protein CASSQHGDTEAFF.

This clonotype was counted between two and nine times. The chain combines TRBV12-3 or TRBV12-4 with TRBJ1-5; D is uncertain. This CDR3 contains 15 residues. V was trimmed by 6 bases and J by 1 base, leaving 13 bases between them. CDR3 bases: TGTGCCAGCAGGGCCCGGGAAGGAAGCAATCAGCCCCAGCATTTT. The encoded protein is CASRAREGSNQPQHF.

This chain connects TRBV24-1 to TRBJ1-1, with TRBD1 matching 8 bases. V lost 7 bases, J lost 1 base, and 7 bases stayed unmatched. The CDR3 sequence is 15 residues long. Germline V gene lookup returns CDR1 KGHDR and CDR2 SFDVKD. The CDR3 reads CATRGRGLGNTEAFF. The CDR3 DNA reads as TGTGCCACCAGGGGCAGGGGGCTTGGGAACACTGAAGCTTTCTTT.

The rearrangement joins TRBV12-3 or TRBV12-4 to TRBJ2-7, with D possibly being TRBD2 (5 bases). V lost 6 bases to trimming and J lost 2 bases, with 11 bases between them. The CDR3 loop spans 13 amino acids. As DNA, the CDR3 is TGTGCCAGCAGAAACGGGGTGACCTACGAGCAGTACTTC. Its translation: CASRNGVTYEQYF.

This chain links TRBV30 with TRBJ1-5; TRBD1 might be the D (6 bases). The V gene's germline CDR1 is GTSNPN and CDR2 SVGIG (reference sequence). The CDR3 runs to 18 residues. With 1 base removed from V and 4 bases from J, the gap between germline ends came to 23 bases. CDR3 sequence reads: CAWSGFSYREKGNQPQHF. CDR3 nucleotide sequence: TGTGCCTGGAGTGGCTTTTCCTACAGGGAGAAGGGTAATCAGCCCCAGCATTTT.